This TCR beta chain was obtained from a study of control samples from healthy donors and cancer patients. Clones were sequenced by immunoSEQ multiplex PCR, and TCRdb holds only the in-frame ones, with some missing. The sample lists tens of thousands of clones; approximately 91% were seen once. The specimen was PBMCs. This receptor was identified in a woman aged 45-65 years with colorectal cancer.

The CDR3 sequence is CASSYQFQETQYF. The CDR3 DNA reads TGTGCCAGCAGTTACCAGTTCCAAGAGACCCAGTACTTC. The chain joins TRBV6-5 to TRBJ2-5; D is unclear. Germline lookup yields CDR1 MNHEY and CDR2 SVGAGI. V shed 2 bases and J shed 1 base, with 5 bases lying between them. The CDR3 is 13 residues long.